The source of this T cell receptor (beta chain) is a study of cytomegalovirus exposure and HLA in healthy donors. Comment on this clone: The antigen is undetermined.

CDR1 and CDR2 (germline): MNHEY, SMNVEV (reference sequence). This CDR3 comprises 15 residues. Trimming took 6 bases from V and 2 from J, leaving 14 bases between them. The assay was immunoSEQ multiplex PCR, and TCRdb's table has in-frame clones only and misses some. Of about 49,000 clones in the sample, 94% were seen once. Study results and limitations: In the 130 or so validation repertoires, around 95% of cluster scores exceeded 0, per a later analysis. The dataset shows that most TCR sequences were rare, while some public TCRs occurred in many donors.

The V call is TRBV27, the J call TRBJ1-5, with D possibly TRBD1 on 5 matching bases. The receptor was isolated from a woman aged 18-30 years in good health and CMV-seropositive. Sequencing was done on a sample of PBMCs. This CDR3 reads CASRAGTGGNQPQHF. The CDR3 DNA follows: TGTGCCAGCAGGGCCGGGACTGGGGGCAATCAGCCCCAGCATTTT.